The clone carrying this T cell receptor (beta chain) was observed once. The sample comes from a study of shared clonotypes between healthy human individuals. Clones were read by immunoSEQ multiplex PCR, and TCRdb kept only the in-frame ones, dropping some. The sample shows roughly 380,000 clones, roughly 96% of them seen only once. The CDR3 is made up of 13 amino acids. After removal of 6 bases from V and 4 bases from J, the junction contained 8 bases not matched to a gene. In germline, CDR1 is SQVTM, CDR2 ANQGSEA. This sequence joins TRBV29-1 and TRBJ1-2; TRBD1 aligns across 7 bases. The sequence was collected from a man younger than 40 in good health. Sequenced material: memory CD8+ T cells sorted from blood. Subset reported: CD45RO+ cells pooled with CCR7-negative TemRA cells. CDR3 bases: TGCAGCGTGGGGAACAGGGGTGCCTATGGCTACACCTTC. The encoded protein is CSVGNRGAYGYTF.